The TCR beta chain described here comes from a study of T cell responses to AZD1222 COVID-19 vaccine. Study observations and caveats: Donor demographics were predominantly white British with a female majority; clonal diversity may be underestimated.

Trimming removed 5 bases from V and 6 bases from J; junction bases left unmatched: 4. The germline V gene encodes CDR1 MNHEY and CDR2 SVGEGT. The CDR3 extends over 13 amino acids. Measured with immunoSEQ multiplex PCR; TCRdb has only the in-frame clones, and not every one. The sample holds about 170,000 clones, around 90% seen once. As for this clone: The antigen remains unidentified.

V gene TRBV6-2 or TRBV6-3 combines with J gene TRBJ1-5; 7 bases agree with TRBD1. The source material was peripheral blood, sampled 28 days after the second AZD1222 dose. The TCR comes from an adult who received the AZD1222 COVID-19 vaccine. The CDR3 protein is CASSNTGVQPQHF. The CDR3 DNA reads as TGTGCCAGCAGTAACACAGGGGTTCAGCCCCAGCATTTT.